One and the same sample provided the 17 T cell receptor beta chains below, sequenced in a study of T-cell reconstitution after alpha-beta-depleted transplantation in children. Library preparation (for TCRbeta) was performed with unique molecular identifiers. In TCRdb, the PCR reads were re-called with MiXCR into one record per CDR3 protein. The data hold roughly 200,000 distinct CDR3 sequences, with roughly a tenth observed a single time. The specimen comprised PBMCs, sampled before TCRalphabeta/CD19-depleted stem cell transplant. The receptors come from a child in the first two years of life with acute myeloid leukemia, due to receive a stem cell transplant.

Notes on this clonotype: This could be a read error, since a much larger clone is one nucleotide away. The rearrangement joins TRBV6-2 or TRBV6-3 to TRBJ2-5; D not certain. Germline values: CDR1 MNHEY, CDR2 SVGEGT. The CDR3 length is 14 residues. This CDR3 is CASSSINFWVTQHF. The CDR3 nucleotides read TGTGCCAGCAGTTCCATCAACTTTTGGGTGACCCAGCACTTC.

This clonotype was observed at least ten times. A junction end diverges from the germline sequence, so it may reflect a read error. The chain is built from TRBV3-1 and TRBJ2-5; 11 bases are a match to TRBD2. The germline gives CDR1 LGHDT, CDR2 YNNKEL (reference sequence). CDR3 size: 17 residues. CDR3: CASRQGRSSGGKETQYF. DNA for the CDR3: TGTGCCAGCAGACAAGGGAGGTCTAGCGGGGGGAAAGAGACCCAGTACTTC.

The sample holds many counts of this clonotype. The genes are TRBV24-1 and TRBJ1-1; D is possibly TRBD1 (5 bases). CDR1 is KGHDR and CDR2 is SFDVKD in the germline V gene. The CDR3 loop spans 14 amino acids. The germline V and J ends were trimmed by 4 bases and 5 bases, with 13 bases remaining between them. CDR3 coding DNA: TGTGCCACCAGTGAGTCCAGGGACGGAACTGAAGCTTTCTTT. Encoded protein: CATSESRDGTEAFF.

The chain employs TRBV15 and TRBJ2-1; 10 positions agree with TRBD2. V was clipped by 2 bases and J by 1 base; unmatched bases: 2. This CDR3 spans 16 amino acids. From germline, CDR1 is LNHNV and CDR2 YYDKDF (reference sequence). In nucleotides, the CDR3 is TGTGCCACCAGCAGACTAGCGGGAGTTTCCTACAATGAGCAGTTCTTC. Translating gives CATSRLAGVSYNEQFF.

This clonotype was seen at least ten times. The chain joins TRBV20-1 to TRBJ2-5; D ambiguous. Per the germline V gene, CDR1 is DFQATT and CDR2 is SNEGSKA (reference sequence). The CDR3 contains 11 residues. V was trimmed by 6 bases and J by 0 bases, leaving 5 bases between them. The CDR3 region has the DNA TGCAGTGCCTTGTACCAAGAGACCCAGTACTTC. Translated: CSALYQETQYF.

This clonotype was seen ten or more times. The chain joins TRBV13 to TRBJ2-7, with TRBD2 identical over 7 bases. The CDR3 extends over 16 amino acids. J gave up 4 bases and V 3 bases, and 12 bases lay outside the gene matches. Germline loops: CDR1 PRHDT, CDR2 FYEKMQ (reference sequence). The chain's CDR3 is CASSFKLRLAAYEQYF. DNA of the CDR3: TGTGCCAGCAGCTTCAAATTAAGACTAGCAGCTTACGAGCAGTACTTC.

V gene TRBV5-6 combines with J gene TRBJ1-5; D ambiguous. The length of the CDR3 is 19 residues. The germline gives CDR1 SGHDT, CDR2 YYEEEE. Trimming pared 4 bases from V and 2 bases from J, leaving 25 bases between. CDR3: CASSQGAVRSGSGNQPQHF. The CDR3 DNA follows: TGTGCCAGCAGCCAAGGAGCAGTCCGCTCCGGTTCCGGCAATCAGCCCCAGCATTTT.

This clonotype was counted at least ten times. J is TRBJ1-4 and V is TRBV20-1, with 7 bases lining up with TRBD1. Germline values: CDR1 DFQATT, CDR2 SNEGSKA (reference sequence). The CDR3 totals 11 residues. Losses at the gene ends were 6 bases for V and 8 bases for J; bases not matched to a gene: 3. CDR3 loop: CSAQGQEKLFF. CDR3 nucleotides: TGCAGTGCCCAGGGACAGGAAAAACTGTTTTTT.

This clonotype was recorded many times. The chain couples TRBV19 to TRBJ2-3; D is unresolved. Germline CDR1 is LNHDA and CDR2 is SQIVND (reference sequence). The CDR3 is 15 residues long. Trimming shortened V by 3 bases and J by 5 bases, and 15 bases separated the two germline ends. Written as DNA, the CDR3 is TGTGCCAGTAGTATTCAGGTGACAAAGGGAGATACGCAGTATTTT. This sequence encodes CASSIQVTKGDTQYF.

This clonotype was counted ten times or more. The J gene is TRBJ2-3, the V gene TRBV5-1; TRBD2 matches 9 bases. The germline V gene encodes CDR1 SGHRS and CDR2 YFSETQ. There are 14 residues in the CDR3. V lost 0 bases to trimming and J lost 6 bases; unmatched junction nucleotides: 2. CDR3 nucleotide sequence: TGCGCCAGCAGCTTGGTAGCGGGGGAGGATACGCAGTATTTT. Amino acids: CASSLVAGEDTQYF.

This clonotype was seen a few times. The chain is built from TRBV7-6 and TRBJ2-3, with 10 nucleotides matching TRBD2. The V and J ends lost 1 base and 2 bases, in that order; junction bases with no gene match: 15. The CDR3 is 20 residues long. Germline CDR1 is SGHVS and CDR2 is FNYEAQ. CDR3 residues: CASSLDNSGRSIVVTDTQYF. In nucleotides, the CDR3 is TGTGCCAGCAGCTTAGATAATAGCGGGAGGTCGATCGTTGTCACAGATACGCAGTATTTT.

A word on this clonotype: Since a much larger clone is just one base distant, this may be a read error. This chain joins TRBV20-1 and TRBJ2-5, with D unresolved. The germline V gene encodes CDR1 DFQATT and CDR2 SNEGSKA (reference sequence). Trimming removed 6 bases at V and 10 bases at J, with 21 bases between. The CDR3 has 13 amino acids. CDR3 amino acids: CSARPVPSLDQYF. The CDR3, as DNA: TGCAGTGCGCGGCCGGTCCCTTCTCTAGACCAGTACTTC.

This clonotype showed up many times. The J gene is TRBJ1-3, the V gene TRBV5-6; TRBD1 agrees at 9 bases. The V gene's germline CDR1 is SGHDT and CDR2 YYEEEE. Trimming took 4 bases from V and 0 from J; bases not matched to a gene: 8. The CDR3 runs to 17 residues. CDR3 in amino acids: CASSARTGAYSGNTIYF. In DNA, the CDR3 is TGTGCCAGCAGCGCCAGGACAGGGGCTTACTCTGGAAACACCATATATTTT.

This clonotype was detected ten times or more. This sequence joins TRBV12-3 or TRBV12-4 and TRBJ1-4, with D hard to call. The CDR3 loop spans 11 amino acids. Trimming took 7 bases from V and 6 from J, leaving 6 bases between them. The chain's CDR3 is CASNLDEKLFF. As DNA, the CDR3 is TGTGCCAGCAACCTTGATGAAAAACTGTTTTTT.

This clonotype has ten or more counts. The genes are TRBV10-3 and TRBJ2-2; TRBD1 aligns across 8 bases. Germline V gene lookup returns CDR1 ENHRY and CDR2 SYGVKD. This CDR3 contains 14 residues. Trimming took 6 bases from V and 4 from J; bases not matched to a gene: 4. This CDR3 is CAIRGQDSTGELFF. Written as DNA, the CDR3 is TGTGCCATCAGGGGACAGGATAGCACCGGGGAGCTGTTTTTT.

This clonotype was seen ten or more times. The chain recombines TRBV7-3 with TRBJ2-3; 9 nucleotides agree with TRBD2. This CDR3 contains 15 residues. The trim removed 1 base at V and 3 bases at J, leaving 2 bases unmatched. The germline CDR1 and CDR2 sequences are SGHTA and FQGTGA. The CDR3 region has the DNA TGTGCCAGCAGCTTAAGCCTAGCGGGAACAGATACGCAGTATTTT. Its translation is CASSLSLAGTDTQYF.

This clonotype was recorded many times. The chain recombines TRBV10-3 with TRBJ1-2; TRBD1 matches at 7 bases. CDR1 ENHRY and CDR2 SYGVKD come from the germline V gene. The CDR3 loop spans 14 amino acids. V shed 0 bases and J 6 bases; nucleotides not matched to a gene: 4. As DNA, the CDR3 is TGTGCCATCAGTGAGTCGAAAACAGGGGATGGCTACACCTTC. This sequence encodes CAISESKTGDGYTF.